These 4 T cell receptor beta chains were sequenced from one sample in a study of control samples from healthy donors and cancer patients. The data were produced by immunoSEQ multiplex PCR, yet TCRdb's version contains in-frame clones alone and is incomplete. The data hold 140,000 or so clones, with about nine tenths observed a single time. Sequencing input: blood. Source of these receptors: a man aged 25-45 years in good health.

With regard to this clone: Other nucleotide sequences from this sample produce the same CDR3. This chain connects TRBV9 to TRBJ2-5, with D tentatively TRBD1 or TRBD2 (5 bases each). V was trimmed by 0 bases and J by 5 bases, leaving 11 bases between them. The CDR3 loop spans 14 amino acids. Germline V gene data show CDR1 as SGDLS and CDR2 as YYNGEE. The DNA of the CDR3 is TGTGCCAGCAGCGTAGGGCAGGGCGGGGAGACCCAGTACTTC. Translating gives CASSVGQGGETQYF.

This clone has only a few counts. The rearrangement links TRBV25-1 to TRBJ1-6, with D maybe TRBD1 (5 bases). This CDR3 has 14 residues. Trimming stripped 2 bases from V and 9 bases from J, with 11 bases between. CDR1 and CDR2 (germline): MGHDK, SYGVNS. The CDR3 DNA reads TGTGCCAGCAGTGAACAGGGTGGCAGTTCACCCCTCCACTTT. Protein: CASSEQGGSSPLHF.

The chain carries TRBV28 and TRBJ1-2; D is unresolved. Germline CDR1 reads MDHEN; CDR2 reads SYDVKM. V lost 7 bases to trimming and J lost 0 bases, with 9 bases between them. The CDR3 runs 13 residues. CDR3 DNA sequence: TGTGCCAGCATCGACGGAGCTAACTATGGCTACACCTTC. Protein product: CASIDGANYGYTF.

The chain carries TRBV6-5 and TRBJ1-1, with unresolved D. CDR3 size: 15 residues. The germline V gene has CDR1 MNHEY and CDR2 SVGAGI. Trimming pared 0 bases from V and 0 bases from J, leaving 8 bases between. The CDR3 sequence is CASSYSGIMNTEAFF. CDR3 nucleotide sequence: TGTGCCAGCAGTTACTCAGGAATAATGAACACTGAAGCTTTCTTT.